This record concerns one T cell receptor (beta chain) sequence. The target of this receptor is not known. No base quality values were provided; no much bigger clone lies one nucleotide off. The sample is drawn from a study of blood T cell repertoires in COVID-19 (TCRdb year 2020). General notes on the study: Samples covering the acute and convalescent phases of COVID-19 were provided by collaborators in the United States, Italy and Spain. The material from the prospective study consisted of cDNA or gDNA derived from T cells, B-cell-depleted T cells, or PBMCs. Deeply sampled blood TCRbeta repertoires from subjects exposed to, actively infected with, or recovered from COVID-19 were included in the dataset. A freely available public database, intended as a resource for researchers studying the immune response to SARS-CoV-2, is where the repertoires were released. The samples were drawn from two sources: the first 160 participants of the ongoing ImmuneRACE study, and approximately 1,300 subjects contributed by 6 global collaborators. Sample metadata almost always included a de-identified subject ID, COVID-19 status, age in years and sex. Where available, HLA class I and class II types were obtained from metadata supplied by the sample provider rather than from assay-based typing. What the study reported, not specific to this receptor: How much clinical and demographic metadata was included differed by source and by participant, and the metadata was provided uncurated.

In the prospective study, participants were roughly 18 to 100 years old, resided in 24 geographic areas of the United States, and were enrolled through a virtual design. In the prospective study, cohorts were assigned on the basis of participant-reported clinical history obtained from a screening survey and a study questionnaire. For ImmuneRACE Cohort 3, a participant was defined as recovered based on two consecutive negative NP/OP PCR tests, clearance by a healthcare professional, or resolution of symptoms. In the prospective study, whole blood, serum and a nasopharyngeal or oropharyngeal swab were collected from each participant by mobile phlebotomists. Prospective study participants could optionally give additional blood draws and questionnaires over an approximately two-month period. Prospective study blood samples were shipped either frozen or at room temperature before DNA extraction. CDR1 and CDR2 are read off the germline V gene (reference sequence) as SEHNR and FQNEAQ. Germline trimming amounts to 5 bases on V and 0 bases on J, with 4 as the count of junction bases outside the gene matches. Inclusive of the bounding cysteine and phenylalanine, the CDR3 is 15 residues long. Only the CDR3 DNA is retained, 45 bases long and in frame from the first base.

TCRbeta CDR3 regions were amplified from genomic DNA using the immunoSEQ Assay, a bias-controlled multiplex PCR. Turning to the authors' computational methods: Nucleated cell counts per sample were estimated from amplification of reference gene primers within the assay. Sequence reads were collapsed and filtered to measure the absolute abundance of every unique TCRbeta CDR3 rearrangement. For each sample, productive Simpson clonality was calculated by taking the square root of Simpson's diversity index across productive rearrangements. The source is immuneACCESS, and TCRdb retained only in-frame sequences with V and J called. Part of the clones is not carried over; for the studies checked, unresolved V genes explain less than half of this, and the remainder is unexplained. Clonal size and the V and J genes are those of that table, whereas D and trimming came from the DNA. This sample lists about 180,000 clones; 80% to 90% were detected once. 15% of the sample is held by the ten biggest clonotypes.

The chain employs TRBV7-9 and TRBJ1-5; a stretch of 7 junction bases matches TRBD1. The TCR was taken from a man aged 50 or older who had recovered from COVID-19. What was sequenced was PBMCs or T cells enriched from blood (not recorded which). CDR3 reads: CASSPGGYSNQPQHF. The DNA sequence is TGTGCCAGCAGCCCAGGGGGGTATAGCAATCAGCCCCAGCATTTT.